This T cell receptor beta chain comes out of a study of control samples from healthy donors and cancer patients. Repertoires were generated with immunoSEQ multiplex PCR, while TCRdb's copy carries only in-frame clones and drops some. The profile shows over 200,000 clones, roughly 87% of them singletons. This CDR3 has 15 residues. Between the trimmed V and J ends, which lost 3 bases and 2 bases, there was a span of 10 bases. CDR1 SGHVS and CDR2 FQNEAQ come from the germline V gene. The chain recombines TRBV7-8 with TRBJ2-2, with D uncertain. Sequencing used PBMCs. This clonotype was sampled from a woman aged 60-75 years with lung cancer. The CDR3 region is CASSFGQVNTGELFF. DNA of the CDR3: TGTGCCAGCAGCTTTGGGCAGGTCAACACCGGGGAGCTGTTTTTT.